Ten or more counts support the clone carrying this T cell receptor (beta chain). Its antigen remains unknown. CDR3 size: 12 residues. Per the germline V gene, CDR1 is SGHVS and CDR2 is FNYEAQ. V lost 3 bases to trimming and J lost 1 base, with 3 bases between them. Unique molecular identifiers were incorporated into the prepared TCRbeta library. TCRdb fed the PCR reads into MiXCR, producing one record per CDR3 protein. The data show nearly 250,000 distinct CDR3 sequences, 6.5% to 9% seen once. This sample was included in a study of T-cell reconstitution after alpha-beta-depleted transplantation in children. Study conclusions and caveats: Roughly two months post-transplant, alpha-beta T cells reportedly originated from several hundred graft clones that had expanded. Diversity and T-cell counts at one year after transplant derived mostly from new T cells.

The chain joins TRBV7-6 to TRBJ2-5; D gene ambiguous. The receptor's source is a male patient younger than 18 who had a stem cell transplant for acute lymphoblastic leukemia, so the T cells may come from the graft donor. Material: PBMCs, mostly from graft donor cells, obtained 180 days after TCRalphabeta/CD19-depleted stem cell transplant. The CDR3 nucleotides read TGTGCCAGCAGCTTGGGCCAAGAGACCCAGTACTTC. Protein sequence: CASSLGQETQYF.